These 15 T cell receptor beta chains originate from one sample sequenced in a study of T cell repertoires in cytomegalovirus infection (dated by TCRdb to the late 2010s). The sequencing machine was an Illumina HiSeq 1500. TCRdb passed the public sequencing reads through fastp at Q25 and MiXCR, retaining productive beta sequences. Rows with a matching CDR3 protein are joined into one entry that keeps the most common DNA and genes. The sample table holds 150,000 to 200,000 distinct CDR3 sequences, of which roughly 30% were seen once. The ten largest clones add up to 31% of the sample. Source material: PBMCs. These receptors all stem from a human donor in good health (CMV status not recorded). Some clones in this sample may be carry-over from other donors' samples.

This clonotype was picked up many times. The chain employs TRBV29-1 and TRBJ2-1, with D perhaps matching TRBD1 (6 bases). Germline V CDR1 and CDR2: SQVTM, ANQGSEA. The CDR3 contains 12 residues. V was cut by 4 bases and J by 9 bases, with 13 bases left in between. CDR3 nucleotides: TGCAGCGTTGGACAGGCCTTGGGTGAGCAGTTCTTC. It is translated as CSVGQALGEQFF.

CDR3 in DNA: TGTGCCAGCTCACCCCGGGACATGACCTACGAGCAGTACTTC. It codes for CASSPRDMTYEQYF. The chain is built from TRBV18 and TRBJ2-7, with TRBD1 as a possible D gene (6 bases). The V end lost 3 bases, the J end lost 2 bases, and 11 bases lay between the germline ends. Germline CDR1 reads KGHSH; CDR2 reads LQKENI. The CDR3 contains 14 residues.

The chain recombines TRBV15 with TRBJ2-7; the D gene could be TRBD1 or TRBD2 (6 bases each). CDR1 and CDR2 from the germline V gene are LNHNV and YYDKDF (reference sequence). The V and J ends lost 1 base and 2 bases respectively, with 12 bases between them. CDR3 length: 15 amino acids. Here the CDR3 reads CATSRGWGATYEQYF. CDR3 DNA sequence: TGTGCCACCAGCAGAGGCTGGGGGGCCACCTACGAGCAGTACTTC.

This chain connects TRBV15 to TRBJ1-1; TRBD1 matches at 10 bases. J was trimmed by 5 bases and V by 3 bases; bases with no gene match: 3. This CDR3 contains 14 residues. The germline gives CDR1 LNHNV, CDR2 YYDKDF (reference sequence). This chain's CDR3 is CATSRDRGSTEAFF. The CDR3 DNA reads as TGTGCCACCAGCAGGGACAGGGGGTCTACTGAAGCTTTCTTT.

Worth noting for this clonotype: This may stem from a read error, because a much larger clone lies one nucleotide away. V gene TRBV12-3 or TRBV12-4 combines with J gene TRBJ1-2, with D possibly being TRBD1 (6 bases). The CDR3 loop spans 14 amino acids. The CDR3 sequence: CGSSTRGQMDGYTF. The DNA for the CDR3 is TGTGGCAGCAGTACACGAGGACAGATGGATGGCTACACCTTC.

This clonotype has a count of ten or more. The V and J genes are TRBV7-2 and TRBJ1-4, with 8 bases identical to TRBD1. After removal of 1 base from V and 4 bases from J, the junction contained 2 bases not matched to a gene. The germline V gene has CDR1 SGHTA and CDR2 FQGNSA. This CDR3 is built from 15 residues. The CDR3, as DNA: TGTGCCAGCAGCTTAGGAGGACAGGGTAATGAAAAACTGTTTTTT. Protein product: CASSLGGQGNEKLFF.

This clonotype appeared a single time. The chain joins TRBV5-1 to TRBJ1-5; possible D gene TRBD1, 6 bases. From germline, CDR1 is SGHRS and CDR2 YFSETQ. Trimming shortened V by 0 bases and J by 10 bases, and 14 bases separated the two germline ends. This CDR3 comprises 14 residues. This CDR3 is CASSLGGGAGPQHF. CDR3 in DNA: TGCGCCAGCAGCTTGGGAGGGGGTGCGGGACCCCAGCATTTT.

This clonotype has a handful of counts. This chain joins TRBV20-1 and TRBJ1-3, with a tentative D call TRBD1 (5 bases). The CDR3 loop spans 15 amino acids. Deletions cut 3 bases from V and 0 bases from J, with 12 bases between. The germline V gene has CDR1 DFQATT and CDR2 SNEGSKA (reference sequence). CDR3 nucleotide sequence: TGCAGTGCTAGGTCCGGGACCGACTCTGGAAACACCATATATTTT. Amino acids: CSARSGTDSGNTIYF.

This clonotype was detected a few times. This chain uses TRBV5-4 with TRBJ2-2; 12 bases are a match to TRBD2. The CDR3 extends over 15 amino acids. With V trimmed by 3 bases and J by 6 bases, 3 bases remained unmatched. Germline V gene sequence: CDR1 SGHNT, CDR2 YYREEE (reference sequence). The CDR3 spells CASSSLAGGPGELFF. Here the CDR3 DNA reads TGTGCCAGCAGCTCACTAGCGGGGGGCCCCGGGGAGCTGTTTTTT.

This chain joins TRBV11-1 and TRBJ2-1, with 12 nucleotides matching TRBD2. Germline CDR1 reads SGHAT; CDR2 reads FQDESV (reference sequence). The CDR3 sequence is 14 residues long. Trimming removed 4 bases from V and 7 bases from J; junction bases left unmatched: 2. The CDR3 here is CASSWTSGVNEQFF. DNA for the CDR3: TGTGCCAGCAGCTGGACTAGCGGGGTAAATGAGCAGTTCTTC. The full variable domain, with the rest looked up from reference TRBV11-1 and TRBJ2-1, is EAEVAQSPRYKITEKSQAVAFWCDPISGHATLYWYRQILGQGPELLVQFQDESVVDDSQLPKDRFSAERLKGVDSTLKIQPAELGDSAMYLCASSWTSGVNEQFFGPGTRLTVL.

The J gene is TRBJ2-7, the V gene TRBV6-6; unclear D gene. V dropped 2 bases and J dropped 5 bases, with 13 bases sitting between them. Looked up from germline, CDR1 is MNHNY and CDR2 is SVGAGI (reference sequence). This CDR3 has 14 amino acids. CDR3 sequence reads: CASSYPGRSDEQYF. The CDR3 DNA sequence: TGTGCCAGCAGTTACCCGGGCAGATCTGACGAGCAGTACTTC.

The rearrangement uses TRBV5-1 and TRBJ1-2; no definite D call. V lost 1 base and J 7 bases, leaving 23 bases between the germline ends. Germline values: CDR1 SGHRS, CDR2 YFSETQ. The CDR3 totals 17 residues. The CDR3 protein is CASSLSPTRVPMGGYTF. The CDR3 DNA reads as TGCGCCAGCAGCTTGAGTCCTACGAGGGTTCCTATGGGTGGCTACACCTTC.

A remark on this clonotype: An end of the junction differs from the germline gene, which may be a read error. V usage is TRBV13 and J usage is TRBJ2-1; possible D gene TRBD2, 6 bases. The CDR3 totals 13 residues. Germline CDR1 is PRHDT and CDR2 is FYEKMQ (reference sequence). DNA for the CDR3: TGCGCCAGCAGCTTGCCTACGGGGGATGAGCAGTTCTTC. This encodes CASSLPTGDEQFF.

This rearrangement joins TRBV29-1 to TRBJ2-7; D gene unclear. The CDR3 has 13 residues. Germline values: CDR1 SQVTM, CDR2 ANQGSEA. Trimming removed 1 base at V and 5 bases at J, with 12 bases between. The CDR3 loop is CSVEGLPRDEQYF. DNA for the CDR3: TGCAGCGTTGAAGGGCTCCCCCGGGACGAGCAGTACTTC.

This clonotype has only one observation. The chain combines TRBV5-1 with TRBJ2-7; possibly TRBD1 or TRBD2 for D (5 bases each). Trimming stripped 4 bases from V and 0 bases from J, with 11 bases between. This CDR3 comprises 14 residues. From germline, CDR1 is SGHRS and CDR2 YFSETQ. The CDR3 coding sequence is TGCGCCAGCAGCCGGGACGCCGTCTCCTACGAGCAGTACTTC. Translated: CASSRDAVSYEQYF.